Below, one T cell receptor beta chain is given with its context. The antigen is unknown. This record comes from a study of T cells expressing NK-cell markers. As for the study in general: Sorted CD3+CD56-NKG2C+, CD3+CD56+NKG2C+ and CD3+CD56+NKG2C- T cells supplied the TCR beta repertoires.

TCRdb re-analyzed the 5' RACE reads; it lists each CDR3 protein once, without DNA. The sample's table shows 500,000 or so distinct CDR3 sequences. Study-wide results and caveats: A few donors likewise had their CD3+CD56-NKG2C+ fraction led by these clonotypes. The study left the HCMV specificity of expanded NKG2C+ T cell clones unresolved. As a fraction of CD8+ T cells, dominant NKG2C+ clonotypes reached roughly 1.0-7.5% in six or seven donors.

There are 16 residues in the CDR3. Germline V gene sequence: CDR1 MNHEY, CDR2 SVGAGI. The TCR comes from a man aged 18 to 30 in good health. Sample: blood T cells: a sorted CD56 or NKG2C T cell subset, CD4+ or CD8+ T cells, or bulk PBMC T cells (not recorded which). This chain joins TRBV6-5 and TRBJ2-1; TCRdb's D call of TRBD1 is untestable without DNA. CDR3 sequence reads: CASSYSRAPSYNEQFF.